These 7 T cell receptor beta chains were sequenced from one sample in a study of regulatory T cells in long-lasting Graves disease (dated by TCRdb to the early 2020s). In light of the paper, this sample's time point label describes: persistent/refractory GD, antithyroid drugs over 5 years with positive TRAb. For both TCR sequencing and RNA sequencing, RNA was extracted from PBMCs in TRIzol. The library relied on multiplex PCR. The instrument was an Illumina HiSeq 4000. iRepertoire HTBI primers and Arm-PCR amplification of CDR3 regions were used to construct TCR beta libraries. TCRdb's own reprocessing of the public reads used fastp at Q25 and MiXCR and kept productive beta chains. CDR3 protein duplicates are merged, each entry listing the most common genes and DNA. The sample records 500,000 to 800,000 distinct CDR3 sequences, around 30% of which are singletons. The ten largest make up about two fifths of the sample.

The sample consisted of peripheral blood mononuclear cells (PBMCs), taken when the disease was refractory, from a patient treated with antithyroid drugs. These receptors all stem from a female donor with Graves disease.

There are many counts of this clonotype. V gene TRBV12-3 or TRBV12-4 combines with J gene TRBJ1-2; no reliable D call. Trimming took off 6 bases at V and 1 base at J, with 9 bases between the two ends. The CDR3 contains 13 residues. The CDR3 loop reads CASSFGNNYGYTF. CDR3 nucleotide sequence: TGTGCCAGCAGCTTCGGGAATAACTATGGCTACACCTTC.

In its sample, this clonotype was seen a few times. This chain uses TRBV12-3 or TRBV12-4 with TRBJ1-5; 8 bases fit TRBD1. This CDR3 spans 16 amino acids. With 1 base clipped from V and 5 bases from J, the junction kept 7 bases outside the gene matches. Here the CDR3 DNA reads TGTGCCAGCAGTTTAGGGACAGGGATATCTGATCAGCCCCAGCATTTT. The encoded protein is CASSLGTGISDQPQHF.

This clonotype was observed a handful of times. The chain recombines TRBV29-1 with TRBJ2-2; D ambiguous. The CDR3 runs 13 residues. V lost 7 bases to trimming and J lost 0 bases, with 9 bases between them. Germline V gives CDR1 SQVTM, CDR2 ANQGSEA. The CDR3 region is CSGRGPNTGELFF. CDR3 nucleotides: TGCAGCGGTCGCGGACCGAACACCGGGGAGCTGTTTTTT.

This clonotype has more than one count but fewer than ten. The chain employs TRBV29-1 and TRBJ2-7; 8 nucleotides match TRBD1. With 4 bases clipped from V and 7 bases from J, the junction kept 9 bases outside the gene matches. The CDR3 consists of 13 residues. Germline V gives CDR1 SQVTM, CDR2 ANQGSEA. The DNA of the CDR3 is TGCAGCGTTGCTTCGCAGGGGGCTAAGGAGCAGTACTTC. Its protein product is CSVASQGAKEQYF.

The chain recombines TRBV5-1 with TRBJ2-5, with 9 bases that match TRBD2. V gave up 6 bases and J gave up 0 bases; unmatched junction bases: 6. The CDR3 runs to 15 residues. Germline V gene lookup returns CDR1 SGHRS and CDR2 YFSETQ. The CDR3 sequence: CASTPRGGYQETQYF. The DNA of the CDR3 is TGCGCCAGCACCCCGCGGGGGGGGTACCAAGAGACCCAGTACTTC. Combining the CDR3 with reference TRBV5-1 and TRBJ2-5 gives the whole variable domain KAGVTQTPRYLIKTRGQQVTLSCSPISGHRSVSWYQQTPGQGLQFLFEYFSETQRNKGNFPGRFSGRQFSNSRSEMNVSTLELGDSALYLCASTPRGGYQETQYFGPGTRLLVL.

This clonotype was seen a few times. The J gene is TRBJ1-1, the V gene TRBV5-1; D uncertain. Trimming stripped 1 base from V and 4 bases from J, with 14 bases between. CDR1 SGHRS and CDR2 YFSETQ come from the germline V gene. CDR3 size: 15 residues. The CDR3 region has the DNA TGCGCCAGCAGCTTGCTAGCGTCTCGGGCCACTGAAGCTTTCTTT. Amino acids: CASSLLASRATEAFF. Supplemented by reference TRBV5-1 and TRBJ1-1, the full variable domain reads KAGVTQTPRYLIKTRGQQVTLSCSPISGHRSVSWYQQTPGQGLQFLFEYFSETQRNKGNFPGRFSGRQFSNSRSEMNVSTLELGDSALYLCASSLLASRATEAFFGQGTRLTVV.

This clonotype appeared a few times. V is TRBV12-3 or TRBV12-4 and J is TRBJ1-5; 7 bases are a match to TRBD1. The ends lost 6 bases at V and 3 bases at J; junction bases unmatched: 8. This CDR3 has 15 amino acids. The CDR3 loop reads CASSRSGTDNQPQHF. The CDR3 DNA follows: TGTGCCAGCAGCCGATCCGGGACAGACAATCAGCCCCAGCATTTT.